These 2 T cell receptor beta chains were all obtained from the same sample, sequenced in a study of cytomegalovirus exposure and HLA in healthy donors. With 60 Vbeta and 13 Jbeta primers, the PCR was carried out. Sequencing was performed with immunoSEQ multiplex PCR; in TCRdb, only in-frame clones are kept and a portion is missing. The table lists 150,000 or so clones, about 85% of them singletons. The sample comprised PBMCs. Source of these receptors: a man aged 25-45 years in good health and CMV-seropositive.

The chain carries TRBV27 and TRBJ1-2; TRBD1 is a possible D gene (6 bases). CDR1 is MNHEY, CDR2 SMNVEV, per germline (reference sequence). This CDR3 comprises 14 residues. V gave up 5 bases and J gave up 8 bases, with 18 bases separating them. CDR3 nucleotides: TGTGCCAGCAGTCGGTCAGGGGCCTTGGACGGCTACACCTTC. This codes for CASSRSGALDGYTF.

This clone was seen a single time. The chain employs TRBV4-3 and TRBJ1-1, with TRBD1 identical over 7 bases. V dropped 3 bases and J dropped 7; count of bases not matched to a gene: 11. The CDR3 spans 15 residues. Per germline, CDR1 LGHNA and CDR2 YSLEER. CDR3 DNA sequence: TGCGCCAGCAGCCATACAGGGGTATCCGCGTATGAAGCTTTCTTT. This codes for CASSHTGVSAYEAFF.